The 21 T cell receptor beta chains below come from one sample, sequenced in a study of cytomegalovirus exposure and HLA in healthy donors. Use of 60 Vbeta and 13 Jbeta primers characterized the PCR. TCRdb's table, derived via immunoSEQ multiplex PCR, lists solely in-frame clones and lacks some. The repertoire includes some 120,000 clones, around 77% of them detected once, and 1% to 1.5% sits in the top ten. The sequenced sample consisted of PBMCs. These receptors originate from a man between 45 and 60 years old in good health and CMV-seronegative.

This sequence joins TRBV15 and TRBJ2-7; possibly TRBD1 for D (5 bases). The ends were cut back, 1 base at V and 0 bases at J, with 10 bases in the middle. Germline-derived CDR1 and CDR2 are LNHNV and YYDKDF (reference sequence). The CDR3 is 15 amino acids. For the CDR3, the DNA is TGTGCCACCAGCAGAGGCAGGGATAGCTCCTACGAGCAGTACTTC. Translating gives CATSRGRDSSYEQYF.

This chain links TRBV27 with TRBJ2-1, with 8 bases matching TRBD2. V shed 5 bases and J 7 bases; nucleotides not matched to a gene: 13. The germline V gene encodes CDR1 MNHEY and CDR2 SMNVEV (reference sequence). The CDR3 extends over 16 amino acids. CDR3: CASSLLSIGRENEQFF. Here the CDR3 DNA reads TGTGCCAGCAGTCTACTCTCTATCGGGAGGGAAAATGAGCAGTTCTTC.

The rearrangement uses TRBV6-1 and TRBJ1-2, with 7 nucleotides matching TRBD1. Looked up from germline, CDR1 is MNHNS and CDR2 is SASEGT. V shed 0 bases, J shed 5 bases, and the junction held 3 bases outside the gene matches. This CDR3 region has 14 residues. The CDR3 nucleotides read TGTGCCAGCAGTGAAGCGCTCAGGGGGTATGGCTACACCTTC. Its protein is CASSEALRGYGYTF.

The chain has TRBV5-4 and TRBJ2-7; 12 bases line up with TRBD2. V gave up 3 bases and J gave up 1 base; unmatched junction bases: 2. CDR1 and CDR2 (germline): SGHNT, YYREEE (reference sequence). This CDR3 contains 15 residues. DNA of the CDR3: TGTGCCAGCAGCTCAGGACTAGCGGGATCCTACGAGCAGTACTTC. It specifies CASSSGLAGSYEQYF. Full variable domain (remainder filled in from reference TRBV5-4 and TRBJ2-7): ETGVTQSPTHLIKTRGQQVTLRCSSQSGHNTVSWYQQALGQGPQFIFQYYREEENGRGNFPPRFSGLQFPNYSSELNVNALELDDSALYLCASSSGLAGSYEQYFGPGTRLTVT.

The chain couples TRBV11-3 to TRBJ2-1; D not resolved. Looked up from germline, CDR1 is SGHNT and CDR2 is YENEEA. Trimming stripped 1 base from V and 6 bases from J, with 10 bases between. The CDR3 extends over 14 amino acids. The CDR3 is CASSLAQEANEQFF. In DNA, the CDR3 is TGTGCCAGCAGCTTAGCCCAAGAGGCCAATGAGCAGTTCTTC.

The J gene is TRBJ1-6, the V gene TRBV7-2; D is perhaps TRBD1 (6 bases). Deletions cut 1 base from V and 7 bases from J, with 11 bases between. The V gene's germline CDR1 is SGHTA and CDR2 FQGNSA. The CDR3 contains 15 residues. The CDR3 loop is CASSLGQVTNSPLHF. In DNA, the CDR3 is TGTGCCAGCAGCTTAGGACAGGTGACGAATTCACCCCTCCACTTT.

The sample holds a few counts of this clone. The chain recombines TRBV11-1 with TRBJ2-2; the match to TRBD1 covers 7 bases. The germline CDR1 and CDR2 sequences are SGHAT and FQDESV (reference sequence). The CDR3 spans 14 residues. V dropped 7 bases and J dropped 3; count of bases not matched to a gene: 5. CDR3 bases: TGTGCCAGCACCTGGGACAGTTACACCGGGGAGCTGTTTTTT. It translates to CASTWDSYTGELFF.

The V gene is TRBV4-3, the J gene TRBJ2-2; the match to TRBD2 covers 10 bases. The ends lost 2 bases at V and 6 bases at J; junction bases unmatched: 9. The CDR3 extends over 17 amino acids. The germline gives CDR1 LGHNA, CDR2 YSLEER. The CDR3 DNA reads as TGCGCCAGCAGCCAAAGATTAGCGGGAGGAAAATCCGGGGAGCTGTTTTTT. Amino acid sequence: CASSQRLAGGKSGELFF.

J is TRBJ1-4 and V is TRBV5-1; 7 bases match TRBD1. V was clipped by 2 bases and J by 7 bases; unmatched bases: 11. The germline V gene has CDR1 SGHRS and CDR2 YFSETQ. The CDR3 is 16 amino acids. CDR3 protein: CASSLSRQGGIEKLFF. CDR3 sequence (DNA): TGCGCCAGCAGCTTATCCCGACAGGGCGGTATTGAAAAACTGTTTTTT.

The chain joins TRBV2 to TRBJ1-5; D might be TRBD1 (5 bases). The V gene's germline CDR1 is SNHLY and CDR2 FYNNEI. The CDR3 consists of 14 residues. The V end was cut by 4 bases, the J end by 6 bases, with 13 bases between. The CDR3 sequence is CASSGEGQGQPQHF. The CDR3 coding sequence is TGTGCCAGCAGTGGGGAAGGGCAGGGTCAGCCCCAGCATTTT.

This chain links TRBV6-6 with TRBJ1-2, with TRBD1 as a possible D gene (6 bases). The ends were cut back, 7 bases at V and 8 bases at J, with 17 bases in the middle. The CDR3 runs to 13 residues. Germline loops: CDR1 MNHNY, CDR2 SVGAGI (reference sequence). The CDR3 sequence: CASIQGDQEGYTF. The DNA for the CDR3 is TGTGCCAGCATACAGGGAGATCAGGAGGGCTACACCTTC.

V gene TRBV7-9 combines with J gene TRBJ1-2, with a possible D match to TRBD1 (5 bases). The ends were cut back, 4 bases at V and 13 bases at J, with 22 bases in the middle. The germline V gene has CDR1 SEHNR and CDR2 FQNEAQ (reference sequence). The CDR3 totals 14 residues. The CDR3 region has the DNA TGTGCCAGCAGCTCAGCGCCAGGGTTGGGACTTTTCACCTTC. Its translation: CASSSAPGLGLFTF.

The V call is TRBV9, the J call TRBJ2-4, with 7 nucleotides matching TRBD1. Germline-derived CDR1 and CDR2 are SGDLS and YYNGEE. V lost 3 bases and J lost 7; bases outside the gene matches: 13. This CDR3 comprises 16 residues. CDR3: CASSEGPTGEWNIQYF. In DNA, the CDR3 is TGTGCCAGCAGCGAGGGCCCCACAGGGGAGTGGAACATTCAGTACTTC. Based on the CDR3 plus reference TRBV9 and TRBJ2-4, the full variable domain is DSGVTQTPKHLITATGQRVTLRCSPRSGDLSVYWYQQSLDQGLQFLIQYYNGEERAKGNILERFSAQQFPDLHSELNLSSLELGDSALYFCASSEGPTGEWNIQYFGAGTRLSVL.

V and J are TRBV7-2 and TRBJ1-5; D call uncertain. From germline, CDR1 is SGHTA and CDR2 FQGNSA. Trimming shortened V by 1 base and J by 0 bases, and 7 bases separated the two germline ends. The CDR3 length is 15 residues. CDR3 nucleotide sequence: TGTGCCAGCAGCTTAGTGGCCAGTAGCAATCAGCCCCAGCATTTT. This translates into CASSLVASSNQPQHF.

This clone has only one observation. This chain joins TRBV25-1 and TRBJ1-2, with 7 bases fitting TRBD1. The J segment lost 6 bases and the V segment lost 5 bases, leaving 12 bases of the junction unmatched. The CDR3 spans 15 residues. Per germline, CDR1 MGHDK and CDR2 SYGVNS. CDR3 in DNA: TGTGCCAGCAGTCTTCCCTCCAGACAGGGTGATGGCTACACCTTC. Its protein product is CASSLPSRQGDGYTF.

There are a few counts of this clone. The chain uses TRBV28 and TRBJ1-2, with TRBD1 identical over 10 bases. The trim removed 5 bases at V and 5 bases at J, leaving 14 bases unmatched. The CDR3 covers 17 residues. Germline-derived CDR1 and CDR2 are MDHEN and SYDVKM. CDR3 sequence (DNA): TGTGCCAGCAGTCTGGGACAGGGGTCCGCATCTGATTATGGCTACACCTTC. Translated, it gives CASSLGQGSASDYGYTF.

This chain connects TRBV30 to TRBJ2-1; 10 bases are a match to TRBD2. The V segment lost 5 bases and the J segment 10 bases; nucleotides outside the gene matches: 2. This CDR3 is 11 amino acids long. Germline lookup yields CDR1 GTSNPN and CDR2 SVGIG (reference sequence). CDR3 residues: CAWGGLAEQFF. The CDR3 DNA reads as TGTGCCTGGGGGGGACTAGCGGAGCAGTTCTTC.

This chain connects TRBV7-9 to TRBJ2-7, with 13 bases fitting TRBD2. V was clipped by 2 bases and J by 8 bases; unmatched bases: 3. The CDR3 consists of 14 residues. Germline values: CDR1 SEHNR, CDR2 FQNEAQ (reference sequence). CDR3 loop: CASSLTTSGRKQYF. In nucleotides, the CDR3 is TGTGCCAGCAGCTTAACGACTAGCGGGAGGAAGCAGTACTTC. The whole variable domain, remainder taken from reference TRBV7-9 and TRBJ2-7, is DTGVSQNPRHKITKRGQNVTFRCDPISEHNRLYWYRQTLGQGPEFLTYFQNEAQLEKSRLLSDRFSAERPKGSFSTLEIQRTEQGDSAMYLCASSLTTSGRKQYFGPGTRLTVT.

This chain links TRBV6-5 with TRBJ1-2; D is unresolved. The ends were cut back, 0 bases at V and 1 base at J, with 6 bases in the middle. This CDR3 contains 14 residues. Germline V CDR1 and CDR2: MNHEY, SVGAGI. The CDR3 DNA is TGTGCCAGCAGTTACTCTTTCCGTAACTATGGCTACACCTTC. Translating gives CASSYSFRNYGYTF.

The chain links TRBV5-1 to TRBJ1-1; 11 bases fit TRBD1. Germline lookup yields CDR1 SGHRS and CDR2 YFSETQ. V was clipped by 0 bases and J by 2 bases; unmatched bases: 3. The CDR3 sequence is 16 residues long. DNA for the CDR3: TGCGCCAGCAGCTTGGTTTGGACAGGGGGCAACACTGAAGCTTTCTTT. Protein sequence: CASSLVWTGGNTEAFF.

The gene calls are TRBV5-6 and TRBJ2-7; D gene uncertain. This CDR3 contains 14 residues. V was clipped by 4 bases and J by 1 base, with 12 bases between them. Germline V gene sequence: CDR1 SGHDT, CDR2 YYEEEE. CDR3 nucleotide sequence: TGTGCCAGCAGCCCCGAGGTTGCTTCCTACGAGCAGTACTTC. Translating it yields CASSPEVASYEQYF.